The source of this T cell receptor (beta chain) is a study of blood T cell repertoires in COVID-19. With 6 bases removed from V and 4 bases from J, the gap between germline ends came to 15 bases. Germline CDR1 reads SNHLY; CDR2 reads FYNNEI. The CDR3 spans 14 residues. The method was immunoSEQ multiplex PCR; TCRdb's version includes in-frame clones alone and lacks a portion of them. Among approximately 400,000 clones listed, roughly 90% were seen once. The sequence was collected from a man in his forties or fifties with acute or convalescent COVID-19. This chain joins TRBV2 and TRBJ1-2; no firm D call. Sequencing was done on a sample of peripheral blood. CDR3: CASRSSSQSYGYTF. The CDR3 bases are TGTGCCAGCAGAAGTAGTTCACAGAGCTATGGCTACACCTTC. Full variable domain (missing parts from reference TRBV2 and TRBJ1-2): EPEVTQTPSHQVTQMGQEVILRCVPISNHLYFYWYRQILGQKVEFLVSFYNNEISEKSEIFDDQFSVERPDGSNFTLKIRSTKLEDSAMYFCASRSSSQSYGYTFGSGTRLTVV.